This TCR beta chain was identified in a study of blood T cell repertoires in COVID-19. Study in general: Sources were T cells, B-cell-depleted T cells, or PBMCs; the material itself was cDNA or gDNA.

Germline V gene sequence: CDR1 MNHNS, CDR2 SASEGT. V lost 2 bases, J lost 2 bases, and 3 bases stayed unmatched. This CDR3 spans 15 amino acids. As handled by the study authors: Reference gene primer amplification gave nucleated cell count estimates. Libraries were prepared by immunoSEQ multiplex PCR; TCRdb keeps only in-frame clonotypes and omits some of them. V and J calls and clone size are as listed in that table; D and trimming were resolved from the DNA. The sample gives 80,000 or so clones, roughly 82% of which show up once; roughly 12% is in the top ten. The clonotype comes from a man older than 75 with acute or convalescent COVID-19. J is TRBJ1-5 and V is TRBV6-1; TRBD1 aligns across 7 bases. The sequencing sample was made of peripheral blood. The CDR3 bases are TGTGCCAGCAGTGAATATGGGACAGGCAATCAGCCCCAGCATTTT. It encodes CASSEYGTGNQPQHF.